The 21 T cell receptor beta chains in this list originate from one sample, sequenced in a study of vaccination effects on CD4 cells after COVID-19. TCRdb keeps only in-frame clones here, not all; method: immunoSEQ multiplex PCR. The profile covers 64,000 or so clones, with 78% appearing a single time and just under 2% taken by the ten largest. CD4+ T cells specific for antigen were expanded with viral peptide pools by the ViraFEST assay before sequencing. Upon completion of 10 to 11 days in culture, CD4+ T cells were isolated. The participants, recipients of two vaccine doses, got either BNT162b2 or mRNA-1273. The antigens for these receptors are not known. Specimen: CD4+ T cells from PBMCs cultured with HCoV-OC43 spike peptides, collected after COVID-19 vaccination. Indicated subset: HCoV-OC43 spike overlapping peptide pool stimulation. The receptors were sampled from a human donor who received a COVID-19 vaccine.

The CDR3 sequence: CASSGGPRNGNTIYF. Here the CDR3 DNA reads TGTGCCAGCAGCGGAGGGCCCCGAAATGGAAACACCATATATTTT. The rearrangement links TRBV27 to TRBJ1-3; no firm D call. Trimming removed 6 bases from V and 3 bases from J, with 15 bases in between. CDR1 is MNHEY, CDR2 SMNVEV, per germline (reference sequence). The CDR3 has 15 amino acids.

The CDR3 loop reads CASSSDGQGMYEQYV. The CDR3 nucleotides read TGTGCCAGCAGTTCCGACGGACAGGGGATGTACGAGCAGTACGTC. The J gene is TRBJ2-7, the V gene TRBV7-3; 9 bases are shared with TRBD1. Germline V gives CDR1 SGHTA, CDR2 FQGTGA. V was clipped by 6 bases and J by 4 bases; unmatched bases: 10. This CDR3 has 15 residues.

This chain connects TRBV20-1 to TRBJ2-7; no clear D gene. Trimming shortened V by 6 bases and J by 3 bases, and 6 bases separated the two germline ends. Per the germline V gene, CDR1 is DFQATT and CDR2 is SNEGSKA (reference sequence). This CDR3 has 10 residues. This CDR3 reads CSAGNYEQYV. The DNA for the CDR3 is TGCAGTGCGGGGAACTACGAGCAGTACGTC.

The rearrangement uses TRBV5-4 and TRBJ2-3; no clear D gene. This CDR3 contains 13 residues. Germline CDR1 SGHNT, CDR2 YYREEE (reference sequence). Trimming stripped 8 bases from V and 0 bases from J, with 10 bases between. CDR3 DNA: TGTGCCAGTGGTCGCTACAGCACAGATACGCAGTATTTT. This codes for CASGRYSTDTQYF.

The chain uses TRBV5-1 and TRBJ2-5, with D possibly being TRBD1 (5 bases). Germline CDR1 is SGHRS and CDR2 is YFSETQ. Trimming took 2 bases from V and 5 from J, leaving 10 bases between them. The CDR3 is 13 residues long. The CDR3 bases are TGCGCCAGCAGCTTAGGGGTTGGGGAGACCCAGTACTTC. This encodes CASSLGVGETQYF.

This clone has just a few counts. For the CDR3, the DNA is TGTGCCACCAGTGATTCGGGGCAGATCTTTTCTACGCAGTATTTT. Translation gives CATSDSGQIFSTQYF. The chain is built from TRBV24-1 and TRBJ2-3, with D perhaps given as TRBD1 or TRBD2 (5 bases each). Between the trimmed V and J ends, which lost 2 bases and 8 bases, there was a span of 16 bases. Germline-derived CDR1 and CDR2 are KGHDR and SFDVKD. The CDR3 covers 15 residues.

The rearrangement joins TRBV24-1 to TRBJ2-7; D could derive from TRBD1 or TRBD2 (6 bases each). This CDR3 is 15 amino acids long. CDR1 and CDR2 from the germline V gene are KGHDR and SFDVKD. V was pared by 8 bases and J by 4 bases, with 20 bases between. CDR3: CATNRGGKVGYEQYV. The CDR3 DNA reads TGTGCCACCAATAGAGGGGGGAAGGTGGGATACGAGCAGTACGTC.

The table lists this clone with a few counts. The chain has TRBV7-9 and TRBJ1-2, with a weak D call TRBD1 (6 bases). Germline V CDR1 and CDR2: SEHNR, FQNEAQ (reference sequence). The CDR3 runs 12 residues. Trimming pared 3 bases from V and 4 bases from J, leaving 6 bases between. The CDR3 bases are TGTGCCAGCAGCTTGGACAGCTATGGCTACACCTTC. Its translation: CASSLDSYGYTF.

The CDR3 DNA follows: TGTGCCAGCAGCCGCGTCAGGGGCGGGAATTCACCCCTCCACTTT. Amino acids: CASSRVRGGNSPLHF. The chain combines TRBV6-6 with TRBJ1-6, with D possibly matching TRBD1 (6 bases). Germline CDR1 and CDR2: MNHNY and SVGAGI (reference sequence). The CDR3 length is 15 residues. V dropped 6 bases and J dropped 7 bases, with 16 bases sitting between them.

The chain recombines TRBV19 with TRBJ2-3, with D uncertain. Germline assignment: CDR1 LNHDA and CDR2 SQIVND (reference sequence). The CDR3 covers 15 residues. V was pared by 3 bases and J by 0 bases, with 10 bases between. In DNA form, the CDR3 reads TGTGCCAGTAGTATCGGCAGGAGTAGCACAGATACGCAGTATTTT. Encoded protein: CASSIGRSSTDTQYF. Supplemented by reference TRBV19 and TRBJ2-3, the full variable domain reads DGGITQSPKYLFRKEGQNVTLSCEQNLNHDAMYWYRQDPGQGLRLIYYSQIVNDFQKGDIAEGYSVSREKKESFPLTVTSAQKNPTAFYLCASSIGRSSTDTQYFGPGTRLTVL.

The V call is TRBV7-8, the J call TRBJ2-7; the D gene is possibly TRBD2 (6 bases). The V gene's germline CDR1 is SGHVS and CDR2 FQNEAQ. The CDR3 sequence is 14 residues long. The ends were cut back, 2 bases at V and 3 bases at J, with 11 bases in the middle. The CDR3 loop is CASSLSVGGYEQYV. Written as DNA, the CDR3 is TGTGCCAGCAGCTTAAGTGTGGGGGGCTACGAGCAGTACGTC.

The chain carries TRBV7-8 and TRBJ1-5; 8 bases line up with TRBD1. This CDR3 has 15 residues. Trimming cost V 5 bases and J 3 bases; bases outside gene matches: 6. Germline V gene sequence: CDR1 SGHVS, CDR2 FQNEAQ. For the CDR3, the DNA is TGTGCCAGCAGCGGGGGGGACAGGAACAATCAGCCCCAGCATTTT. Amino acid sequence: CASSGGDRNNQPQHF.

The chain combines TRBV6-2 or TRBV6-3 with TRBJ1-1, with D uncertain. The V gene lost 2 bases and the J gene lost 6 bases, with 31 bases spanning the gap. The germline CDR1 and CDR2 sequences are MNHEY and SVGEGT. The CDR3 sequence is 20 residues long. This CDR3 reads CASSYGQGAILPPPVSEAFF. The CDR3 DNA follows: TGTGCCAGCAGTTACGGGCAAGGAGCTATACTTCCGCCGCCTGTGTCTGAAGCTTTCTTT.

The CDR3 loop is CASSPGLAGWGTQYF. CDR3 sequence (DNA): TGCGCCAGCAGCCCGGGACTAGCGGGGTGGGGGACCCAGTACTTC. V usage is TRBV5-1 and J usage is TRBJ2-5; 13 bases align to TRBD2. The CDR3 totals 15 residues. V trimming: 4 bases; J trimming: 7 bases; junction bases outside the gene matches: 7. The germline V gene has CDR1 SGHRS and CDR2 YFSETQ.

The rearrangement links TRBV5-1 to TRBJ1-5, with D maybe TRBD1 (6 bases). This CDR3 comprises 16 residues. The germline V gene has CDR1 SGHRS and CDR2 YFSETQ. V lost 4 bases, J lost 6 bases, and 20 bases lay in between. The CDR3 reads CASSPGSASGVQPQHF. DNA for the CDR3: TGCGCCAGCAGCCCCGGATCGGCGTCAGGGGTTCAGCCCCAGCATTTT.

In regard to this clone: A read error may produce the germline difference seen at one junction end. The CDR3 DNA sequence: TGTGCCAGCAGCTTATTTAGCGATCAGCCCCAGCATTTT. Amino acid sequence: CASSLFSDQPQHF. This chain links TRBV7-9 with TRBJ1-5; D is uncertain. This CDR3 contains 13 residues. CDR1 is SEHNR and CDR2 is FQNEAQ in the germline V gene (reference sequence).

This clone was recorded a few times. The chain has TRBV7-3 and TRBJ2-2; D call uncertain. Germline V CDR1 and CDR2: SGHTA, FQGTGA. V lost 5 bases and J 7 bases, leaving 11 bases between the germline ends. This CDR3 is 13 amino acids long. CDR3 bases: TGTGCCAGCAGCCCGAGTCGGGTCGGGGAGCTGTTTTTT. This gives the protein CASSPSRVGELFF.

Concerning this clone itself: This sample includes further DNA sequences coding for the same CDR3. V and J are TRBV7-3 and TRBJ1-1; D gene ambiguous. V was shortened by 2 bases and J by 2 bases, with 6 bases between the two germline ends. The CDR3 spans 13 residues. Per the germline V gene, CDR1 is SGHTA and CDR2 is FQGTGA. In DNA, the CDR3 is TGTGCCAGCAGCTTATCACGCAACACTGAAGCTTTCTTT. Translating gives CASSLSRNTEAFF. Full variable domain (rest looked up from reference TRBV7-3 and TRBJ1-1): GAGVSQTPSNKVTEKGKYVELRCDPISGHTALYWYRQSLGQGPEFLIYFQGTGAADDSGLPNDRFFAVRPEGSVSTLKIQRTERGDSAVYLCASSLSRNTEAFFGQGTRLTVV.

V is TRBV7-3 and J is TRBJ2-1, with 10 positions matching TRBD2. Germline assignment: CDR1 SGHTA and CDR2 FQGTGA. This CDR3 has 15 residues. The V gene end was trimmed by 5 bases and the J gene end by 4 bases; junction bases not matched to a gene: 5. The DNA for the CDR3 is TGTGCCAGCAGCACCCGAGCGGGGGGGTACAATGAGCAGTTCTTC. Translation gives CASSTRAGGYNEQFF.

This clone appeared a few times. The chain combines TRBV5-6 with TRBJ1-5; no definite D call. The V gene's germline CDR1 is SGHDT and CDR2 YYEEEE. The germline V and J ends were trimmed by 2 bases and 0 bases, with 0 bases remaining between them. The length of the CDR3 is 12 residues. CDR3 DNA sequence: TGTGCCAGCAGCTTTAGCAATCAGCCCCAGCATTTT. Protein product: CASSFSNQPQHF.

The chain employs TRBV7-3 and TRBJ2-3; D ambiguous. This CDR3 spans 17 amino acids. Looked up from germline, CDR1 is SGHTA and CDR2 is FQGTGA. Trimming left V 2 bases short and J 0 bases short, with 15 bases between. Here the CDR3 DNA reads TGTGCCAGCAGCTTAGGGCCCCTCTCGCGGAGCACAGATACGCAGTATTTT. Translated: CASSLGPLSRSTDTQYF.